This TCR beta chain was found in a study of vaccination effects on CD4 cells after COVID-19. As regards this clone: Antigen: not known.

The method was immunoSEQ multiplex PCR; TCRdb's version includes in-frame clones alone and lacks a portion of them. This sample has roughly 56,000 clones, with 65% to 80% found just once. Culture lasted about nine days before CD4+ T cell isolation. This CDR3 region has 13 residues. Per germline, CDR1 GTSNPN and CDR2 SVGIG (reference sequence). Between the trimmed V and J ends, which lost 5 bases and 8 bases, there was a span of 13 bases. The chain has TRBV30 and TRBJ1-6; D might be TRBD1 (5 bases). This TCR came from a human donor who received a COVID-19 vaccine. The source material was CD4+ T cells from PBMCs cultured without peptide, sampled before COVID-19 vaccination. CDR3 sequence: CAWGTRWDSPLHF. Written as DNA, the CDR3 is TGTGCCTGGGGGACGAGGTGGGATTCACCCCTCCACTTT.